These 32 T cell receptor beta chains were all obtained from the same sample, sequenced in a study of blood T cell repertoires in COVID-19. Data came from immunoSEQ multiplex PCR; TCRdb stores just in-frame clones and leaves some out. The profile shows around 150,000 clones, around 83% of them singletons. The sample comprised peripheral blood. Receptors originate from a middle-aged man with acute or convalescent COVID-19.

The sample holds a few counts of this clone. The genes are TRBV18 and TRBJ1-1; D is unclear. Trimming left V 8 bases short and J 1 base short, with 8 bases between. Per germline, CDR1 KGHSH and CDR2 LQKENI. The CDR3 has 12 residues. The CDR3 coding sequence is TGTGCCAGCCATAGAGGGAACACTGAAGCTTTCTTT. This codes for CASHRGNTEAFF.

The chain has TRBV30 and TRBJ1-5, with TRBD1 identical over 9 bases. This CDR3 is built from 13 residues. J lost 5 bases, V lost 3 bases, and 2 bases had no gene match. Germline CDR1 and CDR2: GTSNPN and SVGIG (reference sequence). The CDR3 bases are TGTGCCTGGAGCCGACAGGGGGATCAGCCCCAGCATTTT. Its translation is CAWSRQGDQPQHF.

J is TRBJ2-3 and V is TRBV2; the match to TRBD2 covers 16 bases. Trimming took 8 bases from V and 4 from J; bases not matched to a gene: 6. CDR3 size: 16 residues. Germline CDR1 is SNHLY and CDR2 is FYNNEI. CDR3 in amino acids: CASEPGLAGGPDTQYF. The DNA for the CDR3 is TGTGCCAGCGAACCGGGACTAGCGGGGGGGCCAGATACGCAGTATTTT.

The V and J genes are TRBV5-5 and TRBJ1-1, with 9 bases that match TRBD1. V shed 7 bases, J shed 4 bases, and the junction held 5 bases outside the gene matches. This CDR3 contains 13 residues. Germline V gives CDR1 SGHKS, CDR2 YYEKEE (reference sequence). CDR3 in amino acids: CASVQGARTEAFF. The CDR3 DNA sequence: TGTGCCAGCGTACAGGGGGCGCGCACTGAAGCTTTCTTT.

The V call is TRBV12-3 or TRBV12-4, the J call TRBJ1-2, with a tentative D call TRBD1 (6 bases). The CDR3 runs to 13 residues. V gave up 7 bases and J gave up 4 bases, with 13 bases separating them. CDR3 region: CASTGGAGYGYTF. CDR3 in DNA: TGTGCCAGCACTGGGGGGGCAGGCTATGGCTACACCTTC.

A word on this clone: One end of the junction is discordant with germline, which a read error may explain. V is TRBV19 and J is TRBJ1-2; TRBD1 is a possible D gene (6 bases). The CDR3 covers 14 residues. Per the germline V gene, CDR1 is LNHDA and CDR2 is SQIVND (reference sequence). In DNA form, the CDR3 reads TGTGTCAGTAACGGACTTGGACAGAACTATGGCTACACCTTC. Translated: CVSNGLGQNYGYTF.

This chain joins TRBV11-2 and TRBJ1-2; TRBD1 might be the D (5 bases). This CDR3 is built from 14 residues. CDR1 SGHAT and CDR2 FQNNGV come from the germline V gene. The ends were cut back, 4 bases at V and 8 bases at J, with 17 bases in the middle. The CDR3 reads CASSSTLGLQGYTF. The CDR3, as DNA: TGTGCCAGCAGCTCGACCCTGGGGCTGCAGGGCTACACCTTC.

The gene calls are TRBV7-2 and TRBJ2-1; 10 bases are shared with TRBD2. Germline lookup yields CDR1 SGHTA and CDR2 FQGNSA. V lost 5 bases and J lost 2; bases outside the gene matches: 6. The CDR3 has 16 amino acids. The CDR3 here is CASSPKAGGPYNEQFF. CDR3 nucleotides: TGTGCCAGCAGCCCAAAAGCGGGGGGGCCCTACAATGAGCAGTTCTTC.

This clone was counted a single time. CDR3 sequence reads: CASSLLAVGTDTQYF. CDR3 coding DNA: TGCGCCAGCAGCCTACTAGCGGTCGGGACAGATACGCAGTATTTT. The rearrangement joins TRBV4-1 to TRBJ2-3, with 8 bases identical to TRBD2. V lost 4 bases and J lost 3; bases outside the gene matches: 6. CDR1 is MGHRA and CDR2 is YSYEKL in the germline V gene. The CDR3 length is 15 residues.

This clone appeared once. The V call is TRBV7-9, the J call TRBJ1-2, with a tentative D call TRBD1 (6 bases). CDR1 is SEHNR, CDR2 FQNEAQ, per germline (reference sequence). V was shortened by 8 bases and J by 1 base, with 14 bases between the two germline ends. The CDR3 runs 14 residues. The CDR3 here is CASSTQGFNYGYTF. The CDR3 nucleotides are TGTGCCAGCTCCACTCAGGGGTTTAACTATGGCTACACCTTC.

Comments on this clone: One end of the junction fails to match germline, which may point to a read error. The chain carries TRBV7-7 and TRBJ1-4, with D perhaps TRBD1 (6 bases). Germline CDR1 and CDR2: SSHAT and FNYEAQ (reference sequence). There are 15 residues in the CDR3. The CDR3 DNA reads TGTGCTAGCAGCCAGGGGAGGGGCTGGAATGAAAAACTGTTTTTT. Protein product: CASSQGRGWNEKLFF.

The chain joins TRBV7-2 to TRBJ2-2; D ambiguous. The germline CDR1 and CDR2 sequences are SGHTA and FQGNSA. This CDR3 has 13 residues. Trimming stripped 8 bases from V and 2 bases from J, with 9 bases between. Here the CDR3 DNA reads TGTGCCAGCCGTGGGCCCAACACCGGGGAGCTGTTTTTT. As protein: CASRGPNTGELFF.

The CDR3 reads CASSQGGTGQASPLHF. In DNA form, the CDR3 reads TGTGCCAGCAGCCAAGGGGGGACAGGGCAGGCTTCACCCCTCCACTTT. The V and J genes are TRBV4-2 and TRBJ1-6; 9 bases line up with TRBD1. Germline values: CDR1 LGHNA, CDR2 YNFKEQ. This CDR3 has 16 amino acids. Trimming removed 1 base from V and 9 bases from J; junction bases left unmatched: 7.

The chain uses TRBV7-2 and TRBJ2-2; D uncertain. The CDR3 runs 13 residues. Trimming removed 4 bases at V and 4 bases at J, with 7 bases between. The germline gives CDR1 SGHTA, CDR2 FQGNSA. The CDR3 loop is CASSYAGTGELFF. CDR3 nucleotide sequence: TGTGCCAGCAGCTATGCCGGCACCGGGGAGCTGTTTTTT.

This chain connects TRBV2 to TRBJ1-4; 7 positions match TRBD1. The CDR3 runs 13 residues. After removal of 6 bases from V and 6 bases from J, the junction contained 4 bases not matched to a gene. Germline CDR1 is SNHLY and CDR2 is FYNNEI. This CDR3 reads CASRRDRDEKLFF. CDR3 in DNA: TGTGCCAGCAGACGAGACAGGGATGAAAAACTGTTTTTT. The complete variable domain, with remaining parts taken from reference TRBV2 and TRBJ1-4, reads EPEVTQTPSHQVTQMGQEVILRCVPISNHLYFYWYRQILGQKVEFLVSFYNNEISEKSEIFDDQFSVERPDGSNFTLKIRSTKLEDSAMYFCASRRDRDEKLFFGSGTQLSVL.

DNA for the CDR3: TGCGCCAGCAGCCAAACCAGGGGGCTGAACGAGCAGTACTTC. Translated: CASSQTRGLNEQYF. The chain carries TRBV4-3 and TRBJ2-7; 8 nucleotides line up with TRBD1. After removal of 2 bases from V and 5 bases from J, the junction contained 5 bases not matched to a gene. This CDR3 has 14 residues. The germline V gene has CDR1 LGHNA and CDR2 YSLEER.

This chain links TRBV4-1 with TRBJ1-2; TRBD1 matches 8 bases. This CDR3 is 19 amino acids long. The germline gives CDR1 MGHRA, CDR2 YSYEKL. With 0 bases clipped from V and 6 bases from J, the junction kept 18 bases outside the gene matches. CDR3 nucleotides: TGCGCCAGCAGCCAAGAAGGGGACTGGACGGACAGGGTAGTTAATGGCTACACCTTC. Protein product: CASSQEGDWTDRVVNGYTF.

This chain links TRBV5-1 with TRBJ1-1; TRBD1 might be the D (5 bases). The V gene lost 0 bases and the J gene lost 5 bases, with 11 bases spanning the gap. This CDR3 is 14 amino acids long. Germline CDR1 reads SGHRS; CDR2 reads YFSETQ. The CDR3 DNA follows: TGCGCCAGCAGCTTGGCTAACCAGGGAACTGAAGCTTTCTTT. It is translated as CASSLANQGTEAFF.

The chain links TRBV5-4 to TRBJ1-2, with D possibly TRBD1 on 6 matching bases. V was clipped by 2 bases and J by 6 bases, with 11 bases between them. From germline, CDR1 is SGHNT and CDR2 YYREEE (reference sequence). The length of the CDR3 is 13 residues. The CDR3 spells CASSFPRGDGYTF. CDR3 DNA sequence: TGTGCCAGCAGCTTTCCCAGGGGAGATGGCTACACCTTC.

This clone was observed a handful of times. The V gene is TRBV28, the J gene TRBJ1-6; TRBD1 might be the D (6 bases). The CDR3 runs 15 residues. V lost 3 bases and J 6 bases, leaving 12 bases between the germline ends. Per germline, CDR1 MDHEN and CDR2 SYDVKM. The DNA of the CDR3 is TGTGCCAGCAGTTTTCAGGGGTTAGGTAATTCACCCCTCCACTTT. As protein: CASSFQGLGNSPLHF.

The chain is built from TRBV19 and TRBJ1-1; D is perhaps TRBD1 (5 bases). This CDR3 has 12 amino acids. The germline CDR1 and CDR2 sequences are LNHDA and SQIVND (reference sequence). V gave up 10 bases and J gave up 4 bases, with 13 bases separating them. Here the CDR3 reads CATSGDITEAFF. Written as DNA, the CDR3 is TGTGCCACCTCGGGGGATATCACTGAAGCTTTCTTT.

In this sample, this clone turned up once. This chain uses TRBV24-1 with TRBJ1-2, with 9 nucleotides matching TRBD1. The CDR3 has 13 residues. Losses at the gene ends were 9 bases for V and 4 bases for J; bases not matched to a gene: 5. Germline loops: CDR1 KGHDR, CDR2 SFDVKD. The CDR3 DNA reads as TGTGCCACCTCGGGACAGGGCGGCTATGGCTACACCTTC. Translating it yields CATSGQGGYGYTF.

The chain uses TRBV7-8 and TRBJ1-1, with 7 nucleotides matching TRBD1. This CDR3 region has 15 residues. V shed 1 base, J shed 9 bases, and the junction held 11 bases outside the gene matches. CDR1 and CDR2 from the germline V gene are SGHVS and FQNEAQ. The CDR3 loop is CASSLGRGGPGKAFF. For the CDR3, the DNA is TGTGCCAGCAGCTTAGGAAGAGGGGGCCCAGGCAAAGCTTTCTTT.

DNA of the CDR3: TGTGCCAGCAGCCCGGAGGGACAGGGGGCGCGCGGCTACACCTTC. The encoded protein is CASSPEGQGARGYTF. The V call is TRBV7-2, the J call TRBJ1-2; 12 bases are shared with TRBD1. The trim removed 5 bases at V and 8 bases at J, leaving 9 bases unmatched. This CDR3 comprises 15 residues. In germline, CDR1 is SGHTA, CDR2 FQGNSA.

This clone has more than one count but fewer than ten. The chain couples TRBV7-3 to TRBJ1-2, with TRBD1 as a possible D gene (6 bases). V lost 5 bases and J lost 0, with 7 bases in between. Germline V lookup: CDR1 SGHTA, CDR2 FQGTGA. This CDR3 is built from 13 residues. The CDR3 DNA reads TGTGCCAGCAGCCCAGGGGCTAACTATGGCTACACCTTC. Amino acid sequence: CASSPGANYGYTF. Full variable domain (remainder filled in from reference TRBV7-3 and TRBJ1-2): GAGVSQTPSNKVTEKGKYVELRCDPISGHTALYWYRQSLGQGPEFLIYFQGTGAADDSGLPNDRFFAVRPEGSVSTLKIQRTERGDSAVYLCASSPGANYGYTFGSGTRLTVV.

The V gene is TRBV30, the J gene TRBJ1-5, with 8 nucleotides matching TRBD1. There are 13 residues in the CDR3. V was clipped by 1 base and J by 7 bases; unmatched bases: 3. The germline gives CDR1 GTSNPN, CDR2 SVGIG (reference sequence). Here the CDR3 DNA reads TGTGCCTGGAGTGGGGCAGGGGGCCAGCCCCAGCATTTT. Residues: CAWSGAGGQPQHF.

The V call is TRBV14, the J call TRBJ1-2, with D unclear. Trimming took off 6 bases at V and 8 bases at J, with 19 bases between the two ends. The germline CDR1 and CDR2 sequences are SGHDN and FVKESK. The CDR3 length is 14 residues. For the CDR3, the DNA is TGTGCCAGCAGACCCGGGGAGGGAGTGGAGGGCTACACCTTC. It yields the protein CASRPGEGVEGYTF. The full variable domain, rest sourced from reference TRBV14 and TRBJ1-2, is EAGVTQFPSHSVIEKGQTVTLRCDPISGHDNLYWYRRVMGKEIKFLLHFVKESKQDESGMPNNRFLAERTGGTYSTLKVQPAELEDSGVYFCASRPGEGVEGYTFGSGTRLTVV.

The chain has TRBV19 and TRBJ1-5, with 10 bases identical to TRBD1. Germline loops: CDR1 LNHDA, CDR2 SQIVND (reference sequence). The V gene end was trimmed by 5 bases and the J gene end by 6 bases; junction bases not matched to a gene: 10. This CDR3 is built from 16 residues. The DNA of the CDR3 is TGTGCCAGTAGTTTCCTCGGGACAGGGGCGGCTCAGCCCCAGCATTTT. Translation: CASSFLGTGAAQPQHF. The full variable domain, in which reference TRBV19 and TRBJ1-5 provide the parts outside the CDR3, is DGGITQSPKYLFRKEGQNVTLSCEQNLNHDAMYWYRQDPGQGLRLIYYSQIVNDFQKGDIAEGYSVSREKKESFPLTVTSAQKNPTAFYLCASSFLGTGAAQPQHFGDGTRLSIL.

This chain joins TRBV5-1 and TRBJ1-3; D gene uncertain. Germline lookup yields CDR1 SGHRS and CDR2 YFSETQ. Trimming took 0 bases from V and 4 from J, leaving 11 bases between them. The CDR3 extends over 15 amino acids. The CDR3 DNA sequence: TGCGCCAGCAGCTTGGGACCCGGGTTCGGAAACACCATATATTTT. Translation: CASSLGPGFGNTIYF.

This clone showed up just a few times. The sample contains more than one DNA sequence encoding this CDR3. CDR3 in amino acids: CASSQDRDQPQHF. In nucleotides, the CDR3 is TGTGCCAGCAGCCAAGACAGGGATCAGCCCCAGCATTTT. The chain recombines TRBV3-1 (or the pseudogene TRBV3-2) with TRBJ1-5; possible D gene TRBD1, 5 bases. The CDR3 covers 13 residues. V lost 0 bases to trimming and J lost 5 bases, with 5 bases between them. Germline loops: CDR1 LGHDT, CDR2 YNNKEL (reference sequence).

CDR3 protein: CASSSSSGGLGNEQFF. DNA for the CDR3: TGTGCCAGCAGTTCCTCTAGCGGGGGGCTGGGCAATGAGCAGTTCTTC. J is TRBJ2-1 and V is TRBV6-6, with 11 positions matching TRBD2. The CDR3 loop spans 16 amino acids. V lost 4 bases, J lost 6 bases, and 8 bases stayed unmatched. CDR1 and CDR2 (germline): MNHNY, SVGAGI (reference sequence).

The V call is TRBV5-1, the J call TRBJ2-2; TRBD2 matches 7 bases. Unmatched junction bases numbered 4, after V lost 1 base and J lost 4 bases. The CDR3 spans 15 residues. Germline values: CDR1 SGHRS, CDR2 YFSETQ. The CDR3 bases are TGCGCCAGCAGCTTGTTAGCGGGTAGCACCGGGGAGCTGTTTTTT. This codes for CASSLLAGSTGELFF.